The rows below give T cell receptor beta chains drawn from one sample of a study of early T cells in non-severe SARS-CoV-2 infection. Using its own MiXCR run on the 5' RACE reads, TCRdb lists one record per CDR3 protein. The sample has 60,000 or so distinct CDR3 sequences; 12% are singletons. The sequencing sample was made of whole blood. The source of these receptors is an adult who was a healthcare worker with PCR-confirmed SARS-CoV-2 infection or an uninfected control (not recorded which). Both conserved end residues are part of each CDR3. D genes are given only for firm matches. Not all rows give a size; the values are once, few, many and, for expanded clones, a class.

V	D	size	J	CDR3	DNA
TRBV20-1	TRBD1	few	TRBJ1-5	CSGQGLQQPQHF	TGCAGTGGACAGGGGCTACAGCAGCCCCAGCATTTT
TRBV6-5	TRBD1	many	TRBJ1-4	CASSQPGQGNEKLFF	TGTGCCAGCAGCCAACCGGGACAGGGGAATGAAAAACTGTTTTTT
TRBV20-1	TRBD2	many	TRBJ2-3	CSATTSAGGTDTQYF	TGCAGTGCAACTACTAGCGCGGGGGGCACAGATACGCAGTATTTT
TRBV4-1	TRBD2	many	TRBJ2-3	CASSQDITSGYTDTQYF	TGCGCCAGCAGCCAAGATATAACTAGCGGATACACAGATACGCAGTATTTT
TRBV7-2	.	many	TRBJ1-2	CASSLGPFGDPYTF	TGTGCCAGCAGCTTAGGCCCCTTTGGGGATCCCTACACCTTC
TRBV30	TRBD1	medium-sized	TRBJ1-2	CAWRSGTGGLVGYTF	TGTGCCTGGCGGTCCGGGACAGGAGGCCTCGTTGGCTACACCTTC
TRBV4-1	.	many	TRBJ2-3	CASSQEGHPSTDTQYF	TGCGCCAGCAGCCAAGAGGGACACCCTAGCACAGATACGCAGTATTTT
TRBV29-1	.	.	TRBJ2-1	CSVWRNEQFF	TGCAGCGTGTGGAGAAATGAGCAGTTCTTC
TRBV20-1	TRBD1	many	TRBJ1-5	CSATTGVGNQPQHF	TGCAGTGCTACCACAGGGGTAGGAAATCAGCCCCAGCATTTT
TRBV27	TRBD1	.	TRBJ1-2	CASSPAGGGYGYTF	TGTGCCAGCAGTCCAGCAGGGGGGGGATATGGCTACACCTTC
TRBV28	.	many	TRBJ1-1	CASRTPGRGRTEAFF	TGTGCCAGCAGGACCCCCGGGCGAGGGCGAACTGAAGCTTTCTTT
TRBV6-1	.	many	TRBJ2-5	CASSEGGTAVGKTQYF	TGTGCCAGCAGCGAGGGCGGGACAGCCGTGGGAAAGACCCAGTACTTC
TRBV7-9	TRBD2	many	TRBJ2-2	CASSERLAVNTGELFF	TGTGCCAGCAGCGAAAGACTAGCGGTGAACACCGGGGAGCTGTTTTTT
TRBV29-1	.	.	TRBJ2-1	CSVGLGGRDEQFF	TGCAGCGTTGGATTGGGGGGGCGCGATGAGCAGTTCTTC
TRBV29-1	.	many	TRBJ1-5	CSVGRGSNQPQHF	TGCAGCGTTGGGCGGGGTAGCAATCAGCCCCAGCATTTT
TRBV6-1	TRBD1	.	TRBJ2-2	CASSASTGTNTGELFF	TGTGCCAGCAGTGCTTCGACAGGGACCAACACCGGGGAGCTGTTTTTT
TRBV5-1	.	few	TRBJ1-1	CASSFRGDTAEAFF	TGCGCCAGCAGCTTCCGTGGTGATACCGCTGAAGCTTTCTTT
TRBV20-1	TRBD1	.	TRBJ1-1	CSAITGDTNTEAFF	TGCAGTGCTATTACAGGGGACACAAACACTGAAGCTTTCTTT
TRBV29-1	.	.	TRBJ1-5	CSVADSSNQPQHF	TGCAGCGTTGCGGACAGTAGCAATCAGCCCCAGCATTTT
TRBV11-1	TRBD2	.	TRBJ2-1	CASSFERGRVYNEQFF	TGTGCCAGCAGCTTTGAACGCGGGAGGGTATACAATGAGCAGTTCTTC
TRBV10-3	TRBD1	few	TRBJ2-1	CAISELDWTGPKNNEQFF	TGTGCCATCAGTGAGTTGGACTGGACAGGGCCCAAAAACAATGAGCAGTTCTTC
TRBV9	TRBD1	.	TRBJ1-4	CASIFRRQGAEKLFF	TGTGCCAGCATTTTCCGGAGACAGGGAGCTGAAAAACTGTTTTTT
TRBV6-1	.	many	TRBJ1-1	CASSAQGTNTEAFF	TGTGCCAGCAGTGCACAGGGAACGAACACTGAAGCTTTCTTT
TRBV29-1	.	many	TRBJ1-1	CSVVGGGARNTEAFF	TGCAGCGTTGTAGGGGGGGGCGCGCGGAACACTGAAGCTTTCTTT
TRBV11-2	TRBD2	.	TRBJ2-1	CASSLSGEAGVTF	TGTGCCAGCAGCTTATCTGGGGAGGCGGGAGTCACGTTC
TRBV6-2/TRBV6-3	.	few	TRBJ2-3	CASSRITDTQYF	TGTGCCAGCAGTCGGATCACAGATACGCAGTATTTT
TRBV14	.	few	TRBJ1-3	CASSQDGRPSGNTIYF	TGTGCCAGCAGCCAAGATGGAAGGCCCTCTGGAAACACCATATATTTT
TRBV9	.	.	TRBJ1-4	CASAPEWGFEKLFF	TGTGCCAGCGCCCCAGAGTGGGGGTTTGAAAAACTGTTTTTT
TRBV24-1	.	many	TRBJ1-5	CATSEGQGKNQPQHF	TGTGCCACCAGTGAAGGGCAGGGGAAAAATCAGCCCCAGCATTTT
TRBV30	.	many	TRBJ2-2	CAWSVGPADTGELFF	TGTGCCTGGAGTGTAGGGCCCGCCGACACCGGGGAGCTGTTTTTT
TRBV6-5	TRBD1	many	TRBJ2-3	CASTYWDSRTSTDTQYF	TGTGCCAGCACATATTGGGACAGCCGGACTAGCACAGATACGCAGTATTTT
TRBV6-1	.	.	TRBJ1-3	CANSDRNSGNTIYF	TGTGCCAACAGTGACCGAAACTCTGGAAACACCATATATTTT
TRBV29-1	TRBD1	many	TRBJ1-2	CSVGQGGSNYGYTF	TGCAGCGTCGGACAGGGAGGCTCTAACTATGGCTACACCTTC
TRBV9	TRBD2	.	TRBJ2-1	CASSGGLAGEKFF	TGTGCCAGCAGCGGGGGACTAGCGGGAGAAAAGTTCTTC
TRBV27	.	many	TRBJ2-7	CASSLQAPFLREQYF	TGTGCCAGCAGTTTACAAGCCCCCTTCCTCCGCGAGCAGTACTTC
TRBV28	.	.	TRBJ1-1	CASKTGGLGTEAFF	TGTGCCAGCAAAACCGGCGGTTTGGGTACTGAAGCTTTCTTT
TRBV6-5	.	.	TRBJ1-5	CASSYSNKGQPQHF	TGTGCCAGCAGTTACTCGAATAAGGGTCAGCCCCAGCATTTT
TRBV5-1	.	many	TRBJ1-6	CASSGGRTSSYNSPLHF	TGCGCCAGCAGCGGAGGACGGACAAGCTCCTATAATTCACCCCTCCACTTT
TRBV5-1	TRBD1	few	TRBJ2-3	CASSWQGVTDTQYF	TGCGCCAGCAGCTGGCAGGGGGTCACAGATACGCAGTATTTT
TRBV5-1	TRBD2	few	TRBJ2-2	CASSTGTSSYTGELFF	TGCGCCAGCAGCACCGGGACTAGCAGTTACACCGGGGAGCTGTTTTTT